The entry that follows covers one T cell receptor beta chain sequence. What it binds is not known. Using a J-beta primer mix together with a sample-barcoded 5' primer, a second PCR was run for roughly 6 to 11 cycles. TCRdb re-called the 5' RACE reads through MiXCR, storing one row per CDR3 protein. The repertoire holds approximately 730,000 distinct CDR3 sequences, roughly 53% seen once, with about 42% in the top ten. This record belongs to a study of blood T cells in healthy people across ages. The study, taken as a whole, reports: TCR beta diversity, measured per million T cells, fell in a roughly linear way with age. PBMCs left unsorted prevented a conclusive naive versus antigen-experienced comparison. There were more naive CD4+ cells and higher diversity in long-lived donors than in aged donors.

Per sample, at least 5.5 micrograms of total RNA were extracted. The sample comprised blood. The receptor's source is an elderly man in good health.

The CDR3 region has the DNA TGTGCCAGCGGGACGCAAGAGACCCAGTACTTC. Residues: CASGTQETQYF. This sequence joins TRBV2 and TRBJ2-5; D is possibly TRBD1 or TRBD2 (5 bases each). Trimming took 8 bases from V and 2 from J, leaving 6 bases between them. The CDR3 consists of 11 residues. From germline, CDR1 is SNHLY and CDR2 FYNNEI.